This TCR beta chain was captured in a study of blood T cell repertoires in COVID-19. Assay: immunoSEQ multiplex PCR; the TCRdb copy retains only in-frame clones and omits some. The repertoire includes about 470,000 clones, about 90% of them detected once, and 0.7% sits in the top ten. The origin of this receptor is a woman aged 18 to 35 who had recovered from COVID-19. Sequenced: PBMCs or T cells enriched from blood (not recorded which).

The DNA of the CDR3 is TGTGCCAGCAGCTTGGCGGACACTTCCAATCAGCCCCAGCATTTT. This gives the protein CASSLADTSNQPQHF. The chain carries TRBV5-6 and TRBJ1-5, with D possibly TRBD1 on 5 matching bases. V lost 0 bases and J 3 bases, leaving 10 bases between the germline ends. CDR1 and CDR2 from the germline V gene are SGHDT and YYEEEE. The CDR3 sequence is 15 residues long.